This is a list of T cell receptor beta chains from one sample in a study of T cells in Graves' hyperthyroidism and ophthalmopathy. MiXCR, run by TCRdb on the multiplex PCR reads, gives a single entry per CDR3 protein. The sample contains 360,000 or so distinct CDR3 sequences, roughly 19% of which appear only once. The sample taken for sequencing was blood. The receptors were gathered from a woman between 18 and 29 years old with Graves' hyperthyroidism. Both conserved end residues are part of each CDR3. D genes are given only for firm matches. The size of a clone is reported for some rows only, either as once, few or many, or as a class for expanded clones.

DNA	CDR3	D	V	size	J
TGTGCCAGTACGGGAGCAGGGACCGGTTCCCCAGATACGCAGTATTTT	CASTGAGTGSPDTQYF	NA	TRBV19	NA	TRBJ2-3
TGTGCCAGCAGGGGACACGGGGAGCTGTTTTTT	CASRGHGELFF	NA	TRBV6-1	NA	TRBJ2-2
TGTGCCAGCAGCTTCACAGTAGTGAACACTGAAGCTTTCTTT	CASSFTVVNTEAFF	NA	TRBV7-2	NA	TRBJ1-1
TGTGCCAGCAGTGAGGCAGGGAGGCACGAGCAGTACTTC	CASSEAGRHEQYF	NA	TRBV2	many	TRBJ2-7
TGTGCCACCAGTGATCCCCGGACAGGAGAGGGTGGCTACACCTTC	CATSDPRTGEGGYTF	TRBD1	TRBV24-1	many	TRBJ1-2
TGCAGTGCTAGAGTCCCCGGGACAGGCCTCCGAGAGCAGTACTTC	CSARVPGTGLREQYF	TRBD1	TRBV20-1	many	TRBJ2-7
TGCAGCGTGGGTGGAGGGGTTGGAGTCTATGGCTACACCTTC	CSVGGGVGVYGYTF	NA	TRBV29-1	many	TRBJ1-2
TGTGCCAGCAGAGACAATCACCGGGACCCTCGGAACACCGGGGAGCTGTTTTTT	CASRDNHRDPRNTGELFF	NA	TRBV12-3/TRBV12-4	few	TRBJ2-2
TGTGCCACCACCTACTACAGAGTCAATCAGCCCCAGCATTTT	CATTYYRVNQPQHF	NA	TRBV24-1	many	TRBJ1-5
TGTGCCAGCAGCGTAGATTCAGGCAAAGAGACCCAGTACTTC	CASSVDSGKETQYF	NA	TRBV9	many	TRBJ2-5
TGCGCCAGCAGCTTGGAGGCAGGGGGGAACATTAAGTACTTC	CASSLEAGGNIKYF	NA	TRBV5-1	many	TRBJ2-4
TGTGCCACCAGCAGAGATCTTACGGGTTCGGGCTACACCTTC	CATSRDLTGSGYTF	NA	TRBV15	many	TRBJ1-2
TGTGCCAGCCGCGTCCGGGGGGTGAACGAGCTGTTTTTT	CASRVRGVNELFF	TRBD2	TRBV12-3/TRBV12-4	NA	TRBJ2-2
TGTGCCAGCAGCCCCTCACTCCCGTATGGCTACACCTTC	CASSPSLPYGYTF	NA	TRBV6-5	many	TRBJ1-2
TGTGCCATCAAAGGGGATAGCAATCAGCCCCAGCATTTT	CAIKGDSNQPQHF	NA	TRBV10-3	many	TRBJ1-5
TGTGCCAGCAGCTTGGGTGCCAAGAACACTGAAGCTTTCTTT	CASSLGAKNTEAFF	NA	TRBV7-3	many	TRBJ1-1
TGTGCCAGCAGCTTAGAAACGAACACTGAAGCTTTCTTT	CASSLETNTEAFF	NA	TRBV7-3	many	TRBJ1-1